The 27 T cell receptor beta chains in this list originate from one sample, sequenced in a study of T cell responses to AZD1222 COVID-19 vaccine (dated by TCRdb to the early 2020s). Per the publication, the time point label means: baseline before first vaccination. Libraries were made using the immunoSEQ multiplex PCR assay. TCRdb took this table from immuneACCESS and kept in-frame rearrangements with V and J called. Such tables lack part of the clones; where checked against another copy, unresolved V genes explain under half of the gap, and the rest is unexplained. The sample contains roughly 91,000 clones, around nine tenths of them found a single time. 2.2% of the sample is taken by the ten largest. The material was peripheral blood, obtained on day 0 of AZD1222 vaccination. The receptors derive from an adult in good health.

V is TRBV10-3 and J is TRBJ1-1; TRBD1 matches 8 bases. V was pared by 3 bases and J by 0 bases, with 6 bases of the junction left unmatched. The germline gives CDR1 ENHRY, CDR2 SYGVKD. The CDR3 length is 16 residues. The CDR3 sequence: CAISENRGYMNTEAFF. CDR3 coding DNA: TGTGCCATCAGTGAAAACAGGGGGTATATGAACACTGAAGCTTTCTTT.

This clone was picked up a small number of times. The V and J genes are TRBV7-9 and TRBJ2-1, with D uncertain. The CDR3 is 15 amino acids. The germline V and J ends were trimmed by 0 bases and 7 bases, with 13 bases remaining between them. Germline values: CDR1 SEHNR, CDR2 FQNEAQ (reference sequence). CDR3 in DNA: TGTGCCAGCAGCTTAGCCCGAGCTACCCAGAATGAGCAGTTCTTC. As protein: CASSLARATQNEQFF. Complete variable domain (other parts from reference TRBV7-9 and TRBJ2-1): DTGVSQNPRHKITKRGQNVTFRCDPISEHNRLYWYRQTLGQGPEFLTYFQNEAQLEKSRLLSDRFSAERPKGSFSTLEIQRTEQGDSAMYLCASSLARATQNEQFFGPGTRLTVL.

CDR3 loop: CASSPQGSNSPLHF. Written as DNA, the CDR3 is TGTGCCAGCTCACCACAGGGGTCCAATTCACCCCTCCACTTT. The gene calls are TRBV18 and TRBJ1-6, with D possibly TRBD1 on 5 matching bases. The CDR3 runs to 14 residues. Deletions cut 1 base from V and 7 bases from J, with 8 bases between. CDR1 is KGHSH and CDR2 is LQKENI in the germline V gene. The whole variable domain, remainder taken from reference TRBV18 and TRBJ1-6, is NAGVMQNPRHLVRRRGQEARLRCSPMKGHSHVYWYRQLPEEGLKFMVYLQKENIIDESGMPKERFSAEFPKEGPSILRIQQVVRGDSAAYFCASSPQGSNSPLHFGNGTRLTVT.

V usage is TRBV2 and J usage is TRBJ2-7, with D maybe TRBD2 (6 bases). V lost 4 bases and J 0 bases, leaving 16 bases between the germline ends. The germline V gene encodes CDR1 SNHLY and CDR2 FYNNEI. The CDR3 loop spans 16 amino acids. CDR3 DNA sequence: TGTGCCAGCAGTGCCCCCTGGGGGAGGAGCTCCTACGAGCAGTACTTC. It translates to CASSAPWGRSSYEQYF.

The chain has TRBV5-6 and TRBJ2-3; 12 bases line up with TRBD2. This CDR3 region has 17 residues. With V trimmed by 4 bases and J by 3 bases, 9 bases remained unmatched. Germline V lookup: CDR1 SGHDT, CDR2 YYEEEE. The CDR3 DNA reads TGTGCCAGCAGCCGGGCCCGGACTAGCGGGACAACAGATACGCAGTATTTT. Protein: CASSRARTSGTTDTQYF.

The chain links TRBV4-2 to TRBJ1-2; 7 bases are a match to TRBD1. The CDR3 covers 16 residues. Trimming removed 4 bases from V and 6 bases from J; junction bases left unmatched: 14. Germline V gene sequence: CDR1 LGHNA, CDR2 YNFKEQ. CDR3 protein: CASSPRDRNLANGYTF. Written as DNA, the CDR3 is TGTGCCAGCAGCCCACGGGACAGAAACCTTGCGAATGGCTACACCTTC.

V and J are TRBV2 and TRBJ2-3; D gene uncertain. V lost 5 bases to trimming and J lost 6 bases, with 18 bases between them. Germline lookup yields CDR1 SNHLY and CDR2 FYNNEI. The length of the CDR3 is 15 residues. CDR3 sequence reads: CASSHPRLRQDTQYF. DNA of the CDR3: TGTGCCAGCAGTCACCCCCGACTCCGCCAGGATACGCAGTATTTT.

The CDR3 here is CASSLSPRGGDEKLFF. CDR3 nucleotides: TGTGCCAGCAGCTTATCTCCCCGGGGGGGGGATGAAAAACTGTTTTTT. The rearrangement uses TRBV5-6 and TRBJ1-4; TRBD1 might be the D (5 bases). Germline CDR1 and CDR2: SGHDT and YYEEEE. V dropped 2 bases and J dropped 6 bases, with 17 bases sitting between them. The CDR3 is made up of 16 amino acids.

This rearrangement joins TRBV7-2 to TRBJ2-3; 11 positions agree with TRBD2. The V and J ends lost 6 bases and 4 bases, in that order; junction bases with no gene match: 6. Germline V CDR1 and CDR2: SGHTA, FQGNSA. This CDR3 has 15 amino acids. The CDR3 here is CASRKELAGADTQYF. The DNA for the CDR3 is TGTGCCAGCAGAAAAGAACTAGCGGGGGCAGATACGCAGTATTTT.

V is TRBV7-2 and J is TRBJ2-5; 9 bases are a match to TRBD2. With 1 base clipped from V and 2 bases from J, the junction kept 5 bases outside the gene matches. The CDR3 length is 16 residues. The germline CDR1 and CDR2 sequences are SGHTA and FQGNSA. The CDR3 nucleotides are TGTGCCAGCAGCTTAGGTCTAGCGGGGAGACAAGAGACCCAGTACTTC. This sequence encodes CASSLGLAGRQETQYF.

V usage is TRBV14 and J usage is TRBJ1-2, with 10 bases fitting TRBD1. CDR3 size: 17 residues. Germline CDR1 SGHDN, CDR2 FVKESK. J lost 3 bases, V lost 0 bases, and 7 bases had no gene match. CDR3 in amino acids: CASSQEQETGGDYGYTF. In nucleotides, the CDR3 is TGTGCCAGCAGCCAAGAACAGGAGACAGGGGGCGACTATGGCTACACCTTC.

This clone has just one count. The rearrangement uses TRBV6-5 and TRBJ2-1; 9 nucleotides line up with TRBD1. Germline V gene sequence: CDR1 MNHEY, CDR2 SVGAGI. Trimming took 6 bases from V and 7 from J; bases not matched to a gene: 10. The CDR3 extends over 15 amino acids. The CDR3 nucleotides are TGTGCCAGCAGAACCGACAGGGGGTCGGGAAATGAGCAGTTCTTC. Translated, it gives CASRTDRGSGNEQFF.

This clone came up a few times. The V and J genes are TRBV27 and TRBJ2-2, with 16 bases lining up with TRBD2. Germline CDR1 and CDR2: MNHEY and SMNVEV (reference sequence). The CDR3 covers 20 residues. Losses at the gene ends were 6 bases for V and 1 base for J; bases not matched to a gene: 11. The CDR3 sequence is CASSYSGTSGRARNTGELFF. CDR3 bases: TGTGCCAGCAGCTACTCCGGGACTAGCGGGAGGGCCAGGAACACCGGGGAGCTGTTTTTT.

The J gene is TRBJ1-2, the V gene TRBV6-5; 9 bases are a match to TRBD1. With V trimmed by 4 bases and J by 8 bases, 11 bases remained unmatched. The CDR3 loop spans 15 amino acids. Germline CDR1 is MNHEY and CDR2 is SVGAGI. CDR3 bases: TGTGCCAGCAGTTCCCGACAGGGGGGTCGTTTCGGCTACACCTTC. It codes for CASSSRQGGRFGYTF.

The J gene is TRBJ2-3, the V gene TRBV6-2 or TRBV6-3; 8 positions match TRBD2. With 6 bases clipped from V and 6 bases from J, the junction kept 5 bases outside the gene matches. The CDR3 is made up of 13 amino acids. Germline V lookup: CDR1 MNHEY, CDR2 SVGEGT. The CDR3 coding sequence is TGTGCCAGCAGCAACGGGGGGGCTGATACGCAGTATTTT. It yields the protein CASSNGGADTQYF.

The CDR3 DNA follows: TGCGCCAGCAGCCCACCGCTCGGCACGGGGAATGAAAAACTGTTTTTT. Its translation: CASSPPLGTGNEKLFF. V gene TRBV5-1 combines with J gene TRBJ1-4; D remains ambiguous. Germline CDR1 and CDR2: SGHRS and YFSETQ. This CDR3 contains 16 residues. The ends were cut back, 4 bases at V and 5 bases at J, with 18 bases in the middle.

The rearrangement uses TRBV6-1 and TRBJ1-5; D unresolved. Germline V CDR1 and CDR2: MNHNS, SASEGT. V was shortened by 0 bases and J by 9 bases, with 15 bases between the two germline ends. CDR3 length equals 15 residues. CDR3 region: CASSEALNGRGPQHF. The DNA of the CDR3 is TGTGCCAGCAGTGAAGCGCTGAACGGGCGGGGGCCCCAGCATTTT.

V gene TRBV20-1 combines with J gene TRBJ2-5; no reliable D call. This CDR3 is 11 amino acids long. The V end was cut by 2 bases, the J end by 5 bases, with 6 bases between. Germline V gene lookup returns CDR1 DFQATT and CDR2 SNEGSKA (reference sequence). CDR3 nucleotide sequence: TGCAGTGCTAGATCGTTTGAGACCCAGTACTTC. Protein product: CSARSFETQYF.

The chain links TRBV28 to TRBJ1-6; D uncertain. The CDR3 is 14 residues long. Germline values: CDR1 MDHEN, CDR2 SYDVKM. The V and J ends lost 2 bases and 6 bases respectively, with 8 bases between them. CDR3 sequence: CASSLAPPNSPLHF. CDR3 DNA: TGTGCCAGCAGTTTAGCCCCTCCTAATTCACCCCTCCACTTT.

The table lists this clone with a few counts. The CDR3 coding sequence is TGTGCCAGCAGTGAATGGGGGCCCACTGAAGCTTTCTTT. Translation gives CASSEWGPTEAFF. V and J are TRBV6-1 and TRBJ1-1; D might be TRBD1 (6 bases). Germline assignment: CDR1 MNHNS and CDR2 SASEGT. Trimming took 2 bases from V and 4 from J, leaving 8 bases between them. The CDR3 extends over 13 amino acids.

The chain carries TRBV7-9 and TRBJ1-2; 11 nucleotides line up with TRBD1. Trimming removed 5 bases from V and 4 bases from J; junction bases left unmatched: 6. The CDR3 consists of 15 residues. Germline-derived CDR1 and CDR2 are SEHNR and FQNEAQ (reference sequence). The CDR3 reads CASSPVDRGPYGYTF. In nucleotides, the CDR3 is TGTGCCAGCAGCCCCGTGGACAGGGGGCCCTATGGCTACACCTTC.

This clone occurred a few times. The chain links TRBV6-5 to TRBJ2-7; D is perhaps TRBD1 (5 bases). The CDR3 covers 14 residues. Germline assignment: CDR1 MNHEY and CDR2 SVGAGI. V was trimmed by 5 bases and J by 2 bases, leaving 13 bases between them. The CDR3 DNA is TGTGCCAGCAGTCAGGGTTTTGGCCCCTACGAGCAGTACTTC. Translating it yields CASSQGFGPYEQYF.

This clone was counted once. This chain joins TRBV2 and TRBJ1-5, with no clear D. This CDR3 contains 13 residues. Germline V gene lookup returns CDR1 SNHLY and CDR2 FYNNEI. The ends were cut back, 4 bases at V and 4 bases at J, with 8 bases in the middle. CDR3 protein: CASSGLPNQPQHF. In nucleotides, the CDR3 is TGTGCCAGCAGTGGTTTGCCTAATCAGCCCCAGCATTTT.

This clone was detected only once. The chain employs TRBV5-1 and TRBJ1-1; D uncertain. CDR3 length equals 14 residues. Deletions cut 0 bases from V and 1 base from J, with 7 bases between. Germline CDR1 is SGHRS and CDR2 is YFSETQ. The CDR3 coding sequence is TGCGCCAGCAGCTTGGACAGCTCGAACACTGAAGCTTTCTTT. Translating gives CASSLDSSNTEAFF.

The chain combines TRBV7-2 with TRBJ2-7; TRBD2 agrees at 9 bases. Germline V CDR1 and CDR2: SGHTA, FQGNSA. V dropped 5 bases and J dropped 1; count of bases not matched to a gene: 3. This CDR3 has 14 amino acids. The CDR3 region is CASSPSGISYEQYF. The DNA for the CDR3 is TGTGCCAGCAGCCCTAGCGGGATTTCCTACGAGCAGTACTTC.

The rearrangement joins TRBV19 to TRBJ2-5, with a weak D call TRBD2 (6 bases). The V gene's germline CDR1 is LNHDA and CDR2 SQIVND (reference sequence). Trimming pared 3 bases from V and 3 bases from J, leaving 8 bases between. The CDR3 covers 13 residues. CDR3 in amino acids: CASSIWGEETQYF. CDR3 in DNA: TGTGCCAGTAGTATTTGGGGGGAAGAGACCCAGTACTTC. Variable domain in full (rest from reference TRBV19 and TRBJ2-5): DGGITQSPKYLFRKEGQNVTLSCEQNLNHDAMYWYRQDPGQGLRLIYYSQIVNDFQKGDIAEGYSVSREKKESFPLTVTSAQKNPTAFYLCASSIWGEETQYFGPGTRLLVL.

CDR3 sequence: CAWSGFYGYTF. CDR3 DNA: TGTGCCTGGAGTGGATTCTATGGCTACACCTTC. The rearrangement links TRBV30 to TRBJ1-2; D ambiguous. Trimming removed 1 base at V and 4 bases at J, with 4 bases between. This CDR3 comprises 11 residues. Germline CDR1 is GTSNPN and CDR2 is SVGIG (reference sequence).